Listed below are T cell receptor beta chains from one sample, sequenced in a study of T cell responses to AZD1222 COVID-19 vaccine. Only in-frame clones appear in the TCRdb table, and some are missing; sequencing was by immunoSEQ multiplex PCR. Here the sample spans roughly 100,000 clones, over 80% being singletons. Sequencing used peripheral blood, obtained on day 0 of AZD1222 vaccination. Source of these receptors: an adult in good health. Each CDR3 is given with its conserved first and last residue. D genes are given only for firm matches. Clone size is shown for a subset of rows, as once, few, many or a class of expanded clone.

D,size,J,V,CDR3,DNA
NA,NA,TRBJ2-2,TRBV28,CASSLARRVANTGELFF,TGTGCCAGCAGTTTGGCTAGACGTGTCGCGAACACCGGGGAGCTGTTTTTT
TRBD1,NA,TRBJ2-7,TRBV6-2/TRBV6-3,CASSSPVDRGYEQYF,TGTGCCAGCAGTTCCCCTGTCGACAGGGGCTACGAGCAGTACTTC
TRBD2,NA,TRBJ2-1,TRBV23-1,CASIGGGEQFF,TGCGCCAGCATCGGGGGGGGTGAGCAGTTCTTC
TRBD1,NA,TRBJ1-4,TRBV3-1/TRBV3-2,CASSPGQGEKLFF,TGTGCCAGCAGCCCGGGACAGGGCGAAAAACTGTTTTTT
NA,NA,TRBJ2-4,TRBV6-6,CASSYPPTESNIQYF,TGTGCCAGCAGTTACCCCCCCACCGAATCAAACATTCAGTACTTC
NA,NA,TRBJ1-5,TRBV28,CASIGGDQPQHF,TGTGCCAGCATTGGAGGCGATCAGCCCCAGCATTTT
NA,NA,TRBJ1-4,TRBV28,CASSYKIEKLFF,TGTGCCAGCAGTTATAAGATAGAAAAACTGTTTTTT
NA,NA,TRBJ2-7,TRBV7-2,CASSQQGSGEQYF,TGTGCCAGCAGCCAACAGGGAAGTGGAGAGCAGTACTTC
TRBD1,few,TRBJ2-5,TRBV7-2,CASSLSQGVLQTQYF,TGTGCCAGCAGCTTGTCCCAGGGGGTATTGCAGACCCAGTACTTC
NA,NA,TRBJ2-2,TRBV11-3,CASSLDRTGELFF,TGTGCCAGCAGCTTAGACCGGACCGGGGAGCTGTTTTTT
NA,NA,TRBJ2-1,TRBV11-3,CASSLGGSGYNEQFF,TGTGCCAGCAGCTTAGGAGGTAGCGGATACAATGAGCAGTTCTTC
TRBD2,NA,TRBJ2-3,TRBV3-1/TRBV3-2,CASSLPTTAGARADTQYF,TGTGCCAGCAGCCTTCCAACTACAGCGGGAGCACGCGCAGATACGCAGTATTTT
TRBD1,NA,TRBJ2-1,TRBV4-1,CASSQIPGQGFNEQFF,TGCGCCAGCAGCCAGATTCCGGGACAGGGGTTCAATGAGCAGTTCTTC
TRBD2,NA,TRBJ2-1,TRBV28,CATKGGGRAQANEQFF,TGTGCTACCAAGGGGGGCGGGAGGGCCCAGGCCAATGAGCAGTTCTTC
NA,NA,TRBJ1-2,TRBV21-1,CASTGSYTF,TGTGCCAGCACCGGGTCCTACACCTTC
NA,NA,TRBJ1-1,TRBV11-3,CASSLGPQSGAFF,TGTGCCAGCAGCTTGGGACCCCAATCGGGAGCTTTCTTT
TRBD2,once,TRBJ2-2,TRBV7-2,CASSSSGKPNTGELFF,TGTGCCAGCAGCTCTAGCGGGAAACCGAACACCGGGGAGCTGTTTTTT
NA,NA,TRBJ1-1,TRBV6-2/TRBV6-3,CASSPAWGGPRDTEAFF,TGTGCCAGCAGTCCCGCCTGGGGCGGGCCGCGTGACACTGAAGCTTTCTTT
NA,NA,TRBJ1-2,TRBV7-2,CASSVQGRGYTF,TGTGCCAGCAGCGTACAGGGTCGGGGCTACACCTTC
TRBD2,NA,TRBJ2-3,TRBV11-1,CASSFGGRSTDTQYF,TGTGCCAGCAGCTTCGGGGGGAGGAGCACAGATACGCAGTATTTT
NA,once,TRBJ1-1,TRBV27,CASSRRGRYTEAFF,TGTGCCAGCAGCCGCAGGGGACGGTACACTGAAGCTTTCTTT
TRBD1,NA,TRBJ2-7,TRBV24-1,CATSDQDRGNEQYF,TGTGCCACCAGTGACCAGGACAGGGGGAACGAGCAGTACTTC
NA,NA,TRBJ1-1,TRBV18,CASSPRQMNTEAFF,TGTGCCAGCTCCCCCAGGCAGATGAACACTGAAGCTTTCTTT
NA,NA,TRBJ1-3,TRBV6-5,CASSSGQPVSTIYF,TGTGCCAGCAGTTCCGGACAGCCGGTTAGCACCATATATTTT
NA,once,TRBJ2-7,TRBV5-1,CASSLGHEQYF,TGCGCCAGCAGCTTGGGGCACGAGCAGTACTTC
NA,large,TRBJ2-1,TRBV9,CASSVVRDGTYNEQFF,TGTGCCAGCAGCGTAGTGAGGGATGGCACCTACAATGAGCAGTTCTTC
TRBD2,NA,TRBJ2-7,TRBV19,CASSMVGGGIYEQYF,TGTGCCAGTAGTATGGTCGGCGGGGGTATCTACGAGCAGTACTTC
TRBD1,NA,TRBJ1-2,TRBV3-1/TRBV3-2,CASSQTQGYGYTF,TGTGCCAGCAGCCAGACACAGGGGTACGGCTACACCTTC
NA,NA,TRBJ1-2,TRBV6-5,CASSSTGPAGYTF,TGTGCCAGCAGTTCGACAGGTCCCGCTGGCTACACCTTC
NA,NA,TRBJ1-1,TRBV19,CASSIGPMNTEAFF,TGTGCCAGTAGTATAGGGCCTATGAACACTGAAGCTTTCTTT